The entry below describes one TCR beta chain. Its antigen remains unidentified. Qualities for individual bases were not recorded, and no much larger clone is one base off. Genomic DNA was isolated from the sorted cells so that the TCRbeta CDR3 region could be sequenced. The immunoSEQ Assay was used for sequencing of TCRbeta CDR3 regions. What TCRdb holds here is the immuneACCESS table cut down to in-frame rearrangements. Part of the clones is not present; checked against another copy, under half of the missing clones reflect an unresolved V gene, and the others are unexplained. The sample table records around 60,000 clones; about 89% of these occur just once. Clones ranked in the top ten supply about 0.76% of the sample. V is reduced by 5 bases and J by 6 bases, leaving a spacing of 22 bases between them. The CDR3, cysteine through phenylalanine, is 17 amino acids long. The DNA shown is the 51-base CDR3, in frame from base 1. Taken from the germline V gene (reference sequence), the CDR1 and CDR2 loops are MNHEY and SMNVEV.

The data originate from a study of OX40 agonist ivuxolimab in advanced cancers. In the study overall: Ivuxolimab was a fully human IgG2 agonistic monoclonal antibody targeting the costimulatory receptor OX40 (CD134). The paper reports the monotherapy dose-escalation portion (N ≈ 52 patients) of the phase I ivuxolimab trial. A male proportion of 75% to 85% and a mean age of approximately 62 years, ranging from roughly 23 to 90, were recorded for the dose-escalation cohort. The purpose of peripheral TCRbeta sequencing was to test whether ivuxolimab changed TCR sequence diversity and led to clonal T-cell expansion. Three dose-escalation patients achieved partial responses, one with hepatocellular carcinoma and two with cutaneous melanoma. Of the roughly 52 patients in dose escalation, around 20 had hepatocellular carcinoma, approximately 15 had melanoma, 9 had renal cell carcinoma and 9 had head and neck cancer. Patients were allowed to have had prior anti-PD-1, anti-PD-L1 or anti-CTLA-4 therapy, and less than 45% of the dose-escalation patients had previously received checkpoint inhibitors. Intravenous ivuxolimab was administered to patients every 2 weeks at six dose levels: 0.01, 0.1, 0.3, 1.5, 3 and 10 mg/kg. General conclusions and limits of the study: Low levels of normalized T-cell clonal expansion were also seen in some nonresponding patients. At doses from 0.1 to 3.0 mg/kg, clonal expansion was seen in both CD4+ and CD8+ blood T cells between baseline and week 6. After ivuxolimab, CD8+ T cells had more expanded clones than CD4+ T cells on average. The antigen specificity of the peripheral T cells that underwent clonal expansion was not determined. In the 0.1-3.0 mg/kg groups, partial responders had among the lowest normalized peripheral clonal expansion, particularly in CD8+ T cells.

The trial excluded patients who had a history of autoimmune disease or were on systemic immunosuppression. Peripheral blood for TCR sequencing was drawn from every dose cohort at baseline, at cycle 4 day 1 and at cycle 7 day 1. Samples came from an open-label, multicenter, first-in-human phase I dose-escalation trial of ivuxolimab. The trial enrolled adults with locally advanced or metastatic head and neck squamous cell, hepatocellular, melanoma or renal cell carcinoma. CD4+ and CD8+ T cells were sorted separately from peripheral blood before TCR sequencing. This specimen was CD4+ or CD8+ T cells sorted from blood, taken in a trial of the OX40 agonist ivuxolimab. This clonotype was sampled from an adult with an advanced solid tumor such as melanoma, head and neck, liver or kidney cancer. The chain employs TRBV27 and TRBJ2-2, with a tentative D gene TRBD2 over 7 matching bases. The CDR3 region has the sequence CASSGLERGGLSGELFF. The sequenced DNA is TGTGCCAGCAGTGGTTTGGAGAGGGGGGGCCTCTCCGGGGAGCTGTTTTTT.